These 2 T cell receptor beta chains came from one sample sequenced in a study of early stage breast cancer tumors. Sequencing used immunoSEQ multiplex PCR; TCRdb keeps in-frame clones, though not all of them. This sample has about 53,000 clones, with over 80% found just once. Source material: blood. All receptors come from a person between 65 and 80 years old with breast cancer.

This clone is a singleton in its sample. The V call is TRBV6-5, the J call TRBJ1-1; D is perhaps TRBD1 (6 bases). The CDR3 loop spans 15 amino acids. The germline CDR1 and CDR2 sequences are MNHEY and SVGAGI. V lost 2 bases and J 0 bases, leaving 10 bases between the germline ends. This chain's CDR3 is CASSYQSGVNTEAFF. CDR3 in DNA: TGTGCCAGCAGTTACCAGTCAGGGGTGAACACTGAAGCTTTCTTT.

The chain joins TRBV5-1 to TRBJ1-5, with a tentative D call TRBD1 (5 bases). The CDR3 is 15 amino acids. The V end was cut by 4 bases, the J end by 6 bases, with 17 bases between. The germline V gene has CDR1 SGHRS and CDR2 YFSETQ. CDR3 in amino acids: CASSLTGQGLQPQHF. The CDR3 DNA follows: TGCGCCAGCAGCCTAACCGGGCAGGGCCTTCAGCCCCAGCATTTT.